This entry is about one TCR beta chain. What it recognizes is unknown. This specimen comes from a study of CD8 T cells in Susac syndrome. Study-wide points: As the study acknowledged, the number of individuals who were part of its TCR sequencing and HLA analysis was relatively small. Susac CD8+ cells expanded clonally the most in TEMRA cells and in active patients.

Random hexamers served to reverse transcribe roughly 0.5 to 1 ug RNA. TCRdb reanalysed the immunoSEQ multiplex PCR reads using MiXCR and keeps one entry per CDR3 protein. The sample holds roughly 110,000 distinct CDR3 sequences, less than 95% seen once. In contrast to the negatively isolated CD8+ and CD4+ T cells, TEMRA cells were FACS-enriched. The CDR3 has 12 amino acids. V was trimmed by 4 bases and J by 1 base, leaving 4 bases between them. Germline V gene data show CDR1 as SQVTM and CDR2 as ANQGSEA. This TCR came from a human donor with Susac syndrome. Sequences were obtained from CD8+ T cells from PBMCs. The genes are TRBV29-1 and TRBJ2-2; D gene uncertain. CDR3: CSVGQNTGELFF. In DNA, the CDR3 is TGCAGCGTTGGCCAGAACACCGGGGAGCTGTTTTTT.